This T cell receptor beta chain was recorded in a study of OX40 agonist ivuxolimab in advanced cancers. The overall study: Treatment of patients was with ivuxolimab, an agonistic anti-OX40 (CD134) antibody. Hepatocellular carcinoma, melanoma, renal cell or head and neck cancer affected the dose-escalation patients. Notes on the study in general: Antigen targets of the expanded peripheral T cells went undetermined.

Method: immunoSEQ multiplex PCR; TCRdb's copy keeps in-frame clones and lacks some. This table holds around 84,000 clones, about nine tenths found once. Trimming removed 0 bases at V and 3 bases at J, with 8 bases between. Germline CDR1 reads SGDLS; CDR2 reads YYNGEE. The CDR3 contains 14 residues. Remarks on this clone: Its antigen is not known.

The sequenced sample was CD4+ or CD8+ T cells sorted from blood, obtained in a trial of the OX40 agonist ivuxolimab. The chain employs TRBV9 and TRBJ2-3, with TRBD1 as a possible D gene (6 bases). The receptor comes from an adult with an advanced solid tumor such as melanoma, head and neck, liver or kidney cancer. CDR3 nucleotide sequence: TGTGCCAGCAGCGTAGGAACAGGGACAGATACGCAGTATTTT. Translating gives CASSVGTGTDTQYF. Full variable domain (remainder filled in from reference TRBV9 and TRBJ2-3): DSGVTQTPKHLITATGQRVTLRCSPRSGDLSVYWYQQSLDQGLQFLIQYYNGEERAKGNILERFSAQQFPDLHSELNLSSLELGDSALYFCASSVGTGTDTQYFGPGTRLTVL.